The text below deals with one T cell receptor beta chain. The data were obtained in a study of blood T cell repertoires in COVID-19. The wider study: T cells, B-cell-depleted T cells, or PBMCs provided the cDNA or gDNA that served as material.

CDR1 SGHRS and CDR2 YFSETQ come from the germline V gene. Germline trimming cut 5 bases from V and 6 bases from J; bases unmatched to any gene: 16. The CDR3 sequence is 18 residues long. Assay used: immunoSEQ multiplex PCR; TCRdb lists only in-frame clones, some missing. The sample includes 150,000 or so clones, 81% of them seen just once. Sequencing used peripheral blood. The source is a man between 60 and 75 years old with active or convalescent COVID-19. The genes are TRBV5-1 and TRBJ2-3; 12 bases line up with TRBD1. The CDR3 sequence: CASSPRSGTGGSGDTQYF. For the CDR3, the DNA is TGCGCCAGCAGTCCACGATCAGGGACAGGGGGCTCGGGGGATACGCAGTATTTT.